This paragraph reports one T cell receptor beta chain. Its antigen is still unknown. The record originates from a study of cytomegalovirus exposure and HLA in healthy donors. Study-level information: A subsequent analysis stated that the 120 or so validation repertoires were run on the same platform as the roughly 620 first-cohort repertoires. Study results and caveats: Whilst most TCR sequences proved rare, a subset of public TCRs occurred across many donors. Reports indicated that the classifier achieved high specificity and sensitivity in diagnosing cytomegalovirus status. In the 120 or so validation repertoires, more than 85% of cluster scores exceeded 0, per a later analysis.

Method: immunoSEQ multiplex PCR; TCRdb's copy keeps in-frame clones and lacks some. The data hold 200,000 or so clones, with 80% to 90% observed a single time. CDR3 length: 12 amino acids. Germline V CDR1 and CDR2: KGHSH, LQKENI. V lost 5 bases to trimming and J lost 8 bases; unmatched junction nucleotides: 3. The sequencing input was PBMCs. The chain links TRBV18 to TRBJ1-5, with 7 bases lining up with TRBD1. This clonotype was obtained from a woman in her 30s in good health and CMV-seropositive. DNA for the CDR3: TGTGCCAGCTCAGTAGGGGGCGAGCCCCAGCATTTT. Encoded protein: CASSVGGEPQHF.